This is a list of T cell receptor beta chains from one sample in a study of radiotherapy plus CTLA-4 blockade in lung cancer. This table comes from immunoSEQ multiplex PCR, and its TCRdb copy is limited to in-frame clones, with some not included. The sample includes 75,000 to 100,000 clones, about 91% of them seen just once. The source was peripheral blood, collected from a patient treated with radiotherapy plus ipilimumab. All receptors derive from a human donor with non-small cell lung cancer that progressed on radiotherapy plus ipilimumab. CDR3s include the opening cysteine and the closing phenylalanine or tryptophan. D genes are given only for firm matches. Size values are once, few and many counts, or a class for expanded clones, and some rows have none.

abundance	v_gene	j_gene	d_gene	CDR3nt	CDR3aa
.	TRBV9	TRBJ2-5	TRBD1	TGTGCCAGCAGTGGGACAGATCGTGAGCAGTACTTC	CASSGTDREQYF
.	TRBV9	TRBJ1-1	.	TGTGCCAGCAGCACGCTAGGTAACACTGAAGCTTTCTTT	CASSTLGNTEAFF
.	TRBV6-5	TRBJ2-3	TRBD1	TGTGCCAGCAGCCTCGGACAGGGGGCTGTAGATACGCAGTATTTT	CASSLGQGAVDTQYF
.	TRBV27	TRBJ2-1	TRBD2	TGTGCCAGCAGCCCTATAGCGGGAGTGATAGCTAATGAGCAGTTCTTC	CASSPIAGVIANEQFF
.	TRBV7-9	TRBJ1-3	.	TGTGCCAGCGCGTTCCTCCCCGGCCCTGGAAACACCATATATTTT	CASAFLPGPGNTIYF
once	TRBV2	TRBJ2-1	.	TGTGCCAGCAGTGGGGGACCGCCGCTGGCGTTCTTC	CASSGGPPLAFF
.	TRBV27	TRBJ1-2	.	TGTGCCAGCAAAGAAGGGACATGGGATGGCTACACCTTC	CASKEGTWDGYTF
few	TRBV5-6	TRBJ2-7	.	TGTGCCAGCACCCCCTCTTCGGACGGTGAGCAGTACTTC	CASTPSSDGEQYF
.	TRBV10-3	TRBJ1-1	.	TGTGCCATCAGTGTGAATGGGGTGAACACTGAAGCTTTCTTT	CAISVNGVNTEAFF
.	TRBV2	TRBJ1-2	.	TGTGCCAGCAGTGGACGCTACACCTTC	CASSGRYTF
.	TRBV7-6	TRBJ2-5	.	TGTGCCAGCAGCTTAAATAGTTTAAAGGAGACCCAGTACTTC	CASSLNSLKETQYF
.	TRBV2	TRBJ1-1	TRBD1	TGTGCCAGCACCGAAGGGACAGCCGGGAACACTGAAGCTTTCTTT	CASTEGTAGNTEAFF
.	TRBV4-1	TRBJ2-1	TRBD2	TGCGCCAGCAGCCAAGAAACTAGCGGACGTTACAATGAGCAGTTCTTC	CASSQETSGRYNEQFF
few	TRBV9	TRBJ2-7	.	TGTGCCAGCAGCGTAGAGGTAGGGCCCTACGAGCAGTACTTC	CASSVEVGPYEQYF
.	TRBV21-1	TRBJ2-1	.	TGTGCCAGCACCCAAGGGACTAGACGAGATGAGCAGTTCTTC	CASTQGTRRDEQFF
once	TRBV7-2	TRBJ2-7	.	TGTGCCAGCAGCTTAAGTGACCTCTTAAGCTCCTACGAGCAGTACTTC	CASSLSDLLSSYEQYF
.	TRBV9	TRBJ2-1	.	TGTGCCAGCAGCGTAGGGGAACAGCCCTACAATGAGCAGTTCTTC	CASSVGEQPYNEQFF
.	TRBV14	TRBJ1-1	.	TGTGCCAGCAGCCAAGCCTTGAACACTGAAGCTTTCTTT	CASSQALNTEAFF
.	TRBV29-1	TRBJ1-3	TRBD1	TGCAGCGTTGAACAGGGGGCTGGGGGAAACACCATATATTTT	CSVEQGAGGNTIYF
few	TRBV2	TRBJ2-3	.	TGTGCCAGCAGTGATGGAGGCAGCACAGATACGCAGTATTTT	CASSDGGSTDTQYF
.	TRBV27	TRBJ1-2	.	TGTGCCAGCAGTTCTCCTCTTCAGCATCATGGCTACACCTTC	CASSSPLQHHGYTF
few	TRBV6-6	TRBJ1-1	.	TGTGCCAGCTTCATCCAGGACAAGAACACTGAAGCTTTCTTT	CASFIQDKNTEAFF
.	TRBV4-1	TRBJ1-3	.	TGCGCCAGCAGCTCTCAGGCGCGCTCTGGAAACACCATATATTTT	CASSSQARSGNTIYF
.	TRBV11-1	TRBJ1-1	.	TGTGCCAGCAGCTTCGGGGTAGGAGAAGCTTTCTTT	CASSFGVGEAFF
.	TRBV4-1	TRBJ2-5	.	TGCGCCAGCAGCCAAGATCCCCCCCCGCACGCCAAGGAGACCCAGTACTTC	CASSQDPPPHAKETQYF
few	TRBV6-6	TRBJ2-7	.	TGTGCCAGCAGTTACTCGGCCCAGCGGAGCTCCTACGAGCAGTACTTC	CASSYSAQRSSYEQYF
.	TRBV2	TRBJ2-2	.	TGTGCCAGCAGTGAAGGGTGGATTGTCACCGGGGAGCTGTTTTTT	CASSEGWIVTGELFF
.	TRBV23-1	TRBJ2-7	.	TGCGCCAGCAGTCCTTTTGGAGGCAGATACTACGAGCAGTACTTC	CASSPFGGRYYEQYF
.	TRBV12-5	TRBJ2-2	.	TGTGCTAGTGGTTTTATGTGGAAAGACACCGGGGAGCTGTTTTTT	CASGFMWKDTGELFF
.	TRBV4-2	TRBJ2-6	.	TGTGCCAGCACCCACCCGGGTAGTGGGGCCAACGTCCTGACTTTC	CASTHPGSGANVLTF
.	TRBV6-1	TRBJ2-7	.	TGTGCCAGCAGGGGGGCCTACGAGCAGTACTTC	CASRGAYEQYF
.	TRBV5-4	TRBJ1-2	TRBD1	TGTGCCAGCAGCTTAGACAGGGGGAAATCGGGCTACACCTTC	CASSLDRGKSGYTF
.	TRBV7-3	TRBJ2-5	.	TGTGCCAGCAGCTTTGACCCCCAAGAGACCCAGTACTTC	CASSFDPQETQYF
.	TRBV5-1	TRBJ2-2	TRBD2	TGCGCCAGCAGCTTGGTAGCGGGAGCTCCCGGGGAGCTGTTTTTT	CASSLVAGAPGELFF
.	TRBV15	TRBJ2-3	.	TGTGCCACCAGCAGAGAATATGGCAGCGGTAGCACAGATACGCAGTATTTT	CATSREYGSGSTDTQYF
few	TRBV4-1	TRBJ2-7	TRBD2	TGCGCCAGCAGCCTACGGACTAGCGGGACCTCGGGGTCCTACGAGCAGTACTTC	CASSLRTSGTSGSYEQYF
.	TRBV5-1	TRBJ2-5	.	TGCGCCAGCAGCTTCACCCGCCAAGAGACCCAGTACTTC	CASSFTRQETQYF
.	TRBV18	TRBJ1-2	TRBD1	TGTGCCAGCTCACCATTGGACAGGGTCTTAGGCTACACCTTC	CASSPLDRVLGYTF
.	TRBV7-8	TRBJ2-2	TRBD1	TGTGCCAGCAGCCCGAGAGGGACAGGGCTGAACACCGGGGAGCTGTTTTTT	CASSPRGTGLNTGELFF
.	TRBV5-1	TRBJ1-1	.	TGCGCCAGCAGCTTGGTGGGGGCCATGAACACTGAAGCTTTCTTT	CASSLVGAMNTEAFF
.	TRBV10-3	TRBJ2-3	TRBD2	TGTGCCATCATGGTAGCGGGGAGCACAGATACGCAGTATTTT	CAIMVAGSTDTQYF
once	TRBV9	TRBJ2-1	TRBD2	TGTGCCAGCAGCGAGGGACTAGCGGGATTCTCCTACAATGAGCAGTTCTTC	CASSEGLAGFSYNEQFF